What follows are 17 T cell receptor beta chains derived from one specimen sequenced in a study of T-cell reconstitution after alpha-beta-depleted transplantation in children (dated by TCRdb to 2016 to 2017). The library came from PCR. TCRdb records Illumina HiSeq 2500 as the sequencer. TCR library preparation used molecular barcoding, with unique molecular identifiers applied to normalize quantification of the TCRbeta repertoire. TCRdb passed the public sequencing reads through fastp at Q25 and MiXCR, retaining productive beta sequences. Each entry is one CDR3 protein sequence, shown with its most common DNA and genes. The sample data list about 500,000 distinct CDR3 sequences, and about 33% of these were observed just once. The ten largest account for 2% to 3% of the sample. The starting material was PBMCs from the stem cell graft donor, obtained from the stem cell graft. The receptors come from a human donor who donated a stem cell graft to a child with aplastic anemia.

V is TRBV20-1 and J is TRBJ2-2; TRBD2 matches 8 bases. The V gene end was trimmed by 1 base and the J gene end by 4 bases; junction bases not matched to a gene: 2. CDR1 is DFQATT and CDR2 is SNEGSKA in the germline V gene (reference sequence). The CDR3 has 14 amino acids. CDR3 sequence reads: CSARVAGSTGELFF. CDR3 bases: TGCAGTGCTAGAGTAGCGGGGAGCACCGGGGAGCTGTTTTTT.

This clonotype has more than one count but fewer than ten. The V and J genes are TRBV20-1 and TRBJ2-3; 11 bases match TRBD2. Trimming at V came to 4 bases and at J to 6 bases, leaving 12 bases not matched to a gene. In germline, CDR1 is DFQATT, CDR2 SNEGSKA (reference sequence). This CDR3 contains 16 residues. Here the CDR3 reads CSATEGTSGVTDTQYF. CDR3 nucleotide sequence: TGCAGTGCTACTGAAGGGACTAGCGGTGTCACGGATACGCAGTATTTT.

The chain employs TRBV20-1 and TRBJ1-1; D call uncertain. Trimming removed 6 bases at V and 0 bases at J, with 11 bases between. The germline gives CDR1 DFQATT, CDR2 SNEGSKA (reference sequence). The CDR3 extends over 13 amino acids. CDR3 coding DNA: TGCAGTGCCCGGCTAGCGCTGAACACTGAAGCTTTCTTT. As protein: CSARLALNTEAFF.

J is TRBJ2-1 and V is TRBV5-4; 9 positions agree with TRBD2. The junction had 10 bases not matched to a gene; V was cut back by 1 base and J by 5 bases. The CDR3 sequence is 17 residues long. The germline gives CDR1 SGHNT, CDR2 YYREEE (reference sequence). The CDR3 protein is CASSLKRLAAGHNEQFF. For the CDR3, the DNA is TGTGCCAGCAGCTTGAAGCGACTAGCGGCTGGGCACAATGAGCAGTTCTTC.

The chain combines TRBV7-7 with TRBJ2-5, with a weak D call TRBD2 (6 bases). The CDR3 sequence is 15 residues long. V lost 1 base, J lost 5 bases, and 14 bases lay in between. The V gene's germline CDR1 is SSHAT and CDR2 FNYEAQ (reference sequence). CDR3 coding DNA: TGTGCCAGCAGCTTAGTCCACTCCGGAGGGGAGACCCAGTACTTC. Residues: CASSLVHSGGETQYF.

This clonotype was seen more than once but under ten times. The V gene is TRBV6-1, the J gene TRBJ1-1, with a tentative D call TRBD1 (5 bases). CDR1 and CDR2 (germline): MNHNS, SASEGT. Trimming cost V 7 bases and J 0 bases, with 12 bases left between them. The CDR3 has 14 residues. CDR3 nucleotides: TGTGCCAGCACCGAAAAGACAGTGAACACTGAAGCTTTCTTT. It translates to CASTEKTVNTEAFF.

The rearrangement joins TRBV15 to TRBJ2-7, with 8 bases matching TRBD1. Unmatched junction bases numbered 8, after V lost 4 bases and J lost 12 bases. This CDR3 region has 12 residues. Germline-derived CDR1 and CDR2 are LNHNV and YYDKDF (reference sequence). Written as DNA, the CDR3 is TGTGCCACCAGCATCGGGACAGGTGGTCGGTACTTC. Encoded protein: CATSIGTGGRYF.

The rearrangement links TRBV6-5 to TRBJ2-7, with 9 bases fitting TRBD2. This CDR3 has 15 amino acids. From germline, CDR1 is MNHEY and CDR2 SVGAGI. V lost 4 bases and J lost 6; bases outside the gene matches: 10. The CDR3, as DNA: TGTGCCAGCAGTTCGAACACGGGACTAGCCTCCGAGCAGTACTTC. Translating it yields CASSSNTGLASEQYF.

The gene calls are TRBV10-1 and TRBJ2-3, with TRBD2 identical over 11 bases. Germline V lookup: CDR1 WNHNN, CDR2 SYGVQD (reference sequence). This CDR3 has 17 residues. Trimming cost V 0 bases and J 5 bases; bases outside gene matches: 7. The CDR3 sequence: CASSESKLAGEEDTQYF. In DNA, the CDR3 is TGCGCCAGCAGTGAGTCGAAACTAGCGGGAGAAGAAGATACGCAGTATTTT.

This clonotype appeared a single time. The gene calls are TRBV30 and TRBJ2-5; D remains ambiguous. V shed 8 bases and J shed 5 bases, with 12 bases lying between them. CDR3 length: 11 residues. The germline V gene has CDR1 GTSNPN and CDR2 SVGIG (reference sequence). The CDR3 DNA reads as TGTGCCGGATATAGTGAGGAGACCCAGTACTTC. Encoded protein: CAGYSEETQYF. The entire variable domain, with the rest obtained from reference TRBV30 and TRBJ2-5, is as follows: SQTIHQWPATLVQPVGSPLSLECTVEGTSNPNLYWYRQAAGRGLQLLFYSVGIGQISSEVPQNLSASRPQDRQFILSSKKLLLSDSGFYLCAGYSEETQYFGPGTRLLVL.

This clonotype was observed once. The chain combines TRBV7-2 with TRBJ2-3; the D is unclear. V was cut by 4 bases and J by 5 bases, with 10 bases left in between. The CDR3 is 13 amino acids. The V gene's germline CDR1 is SGHTA and CDR2 FQGNSA. The chain's CDR3 is CASSSLRVDTQYF. CDR3 nucleotides: TGTGCCAGCAGCTCTCTAAGGGTAGATACGCAGTATTTT.

This clonotype appeared a few times. The V gene is TRBV30, the J gene TRBJ2-5; a weak D match, TRBD2 (6 bases). The CDR3 has 16 amino acids. Germline loops: CDR1 GTSNPN, CDR2 SVGIG (reference sequence). V gave up 3 bases and J gave up 5 bases, with 22 bases separating them. The CDR3 DNA follows: TGTGCCTGGAGCGGCTTACGTGGCGGGATTGGGGAGACCCAGTACTTC. Residues: CAWSGLRGGIGETQYF.

The chain recombines TRBV9 with TRBJ1-4, with D possibly TRBD1 on 5 matching bases. V gave up 5 bases and J gave up 6 bases, with 14 bases separating them. This CDR3 comprises 14 residues. Per the germline V gene, CDR1 is SGDLS and CDR2 is YYNGEE. The CDR3 DNA follows: TGTGCCAGCAGTTACGGGACGCGCGATGAAAAACTGTTTTTT. Translated: CASSYGTRDEKLFF. Combining the CDR3 with reference TRBV9 and TRBJ1-4 gives the whole variable domain DSGVTQTPKHLITATGQRVTLRCSPRSGDLSVYWYQQSLDQGLQFLIQYYNGEERAKGNILERFSAQQFPDLHSELNLSSLELGDSALYFCASSYGTRDEKLFFGSGTQLSVL.

This clonotype appeared a few times. The rearrangement joins TRBV12-3 or TRBV12-4 to TRBJ1-2, with D possibly TRBD1 on 5 matching bases. The CDR3 spans 14 residues. The ends were cut back, 2 bases at V and 7 bases at J, with 14 bases in the middle. Written as DNA, the CDR3 is TGTGCCAGCAGTTTATCTGCCTATCAGGGTGGCTACACCTTC. The encoded protein is CASSLSAYQGGYTF.

There are a few counts of this clonotype. CDR3 sequence (DNA): TGCAGCGTTGTTACAAGTTATTGGTCCGACACTGAAGCTTTCTTT. Amino acids: CSVVTSYWSDTEAFF. The chain carries TRBV29-1 and TRBJ1-1; D is unclear. Germline CDR1 SQVTM, CDR2 ANQGSEA. This CDR3 is 15 amino acids long. V dropped 4 bases and J dropped 3 bases, with 18 bases sitting between them.

This rearrangement joins TRBV20-1 to TRBJ1-2, with D hard to call. The CDR3 consists of 12 residues. Per germline, CDR1 DFQATT and CDR2 SNEGSKA (reference sequence). The V end lost 3 bases, the J end lost 7 bases, and 12 bases lay between the germline ends. CDR3 loop: CSASPSLFGYTF. DNA of the CDR3: TGCAGTGCTAGTCCTAGTCTCTTTGGCTACACCTTC.

The V call is TRBV29-1, the J call TRBJ2-1; 8 positions match TRBD2. Germline V CDR1 and CDR2: SQVTM, ANQGSEA. Losses at the gene ends were 3 bases for V and 0 bases for J; bases not matched to a gene: 7. The CDR3 runs 16 residues. Here the CDR3 reads CSVERREAPSYNEQFF. Written as DNA, the CDR3 is TGCAGCGTTGAGAGGCGGGAGGCCCCCTCCTACAATGAGCAGTTCTTC.